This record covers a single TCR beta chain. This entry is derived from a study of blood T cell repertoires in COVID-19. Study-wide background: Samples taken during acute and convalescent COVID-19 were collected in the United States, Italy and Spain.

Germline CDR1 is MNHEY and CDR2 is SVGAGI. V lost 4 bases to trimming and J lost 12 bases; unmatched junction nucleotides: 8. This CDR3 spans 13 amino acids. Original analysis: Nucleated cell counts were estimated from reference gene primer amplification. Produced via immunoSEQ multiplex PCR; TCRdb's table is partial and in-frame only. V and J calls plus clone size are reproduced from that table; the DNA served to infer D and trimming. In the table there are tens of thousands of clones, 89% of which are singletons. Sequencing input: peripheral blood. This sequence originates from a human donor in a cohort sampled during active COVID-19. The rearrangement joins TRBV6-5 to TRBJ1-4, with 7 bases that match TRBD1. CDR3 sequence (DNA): TGTGCCAGCAGTTCTTGGGGACAGACGGAACTGTTTTTT. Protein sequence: CASSSWGQTELFF.